These 2 T cell receptor beta chains were sequenced from one sample in a study of regulatory T cells in long-lasting Graves disease (dated by TCRdb to the early 2020s). The library came from multiplex PCR. Sequencing was carried out with an Illumina HiSeq 4000. CDR3 regions were amplified by Arm-PCR with iRepertoire HTBI primers to construct TCR beta libraries. TCRdb applied fastp at Q25 and MiXCR to the public reads, then kept only in-frame beta chains. Entries that share a CDR3 protein sequence are merged under the most common genes and DNA. Across this sample there are some 470,000 distinct CDR3 sequences, with roughly a fifth seen only once. The ten largest clones add up to about 7% of the sample. Per the publication, the time point label means: persistent/refractory GD, antithyroid drugs over 5 years with positive TRAb. For both TCR sequencing and RNA sequencing, RNA was extracted from PBMCs in TRIzol.

The specimen was peripheral blood mononuclear cells (PBMCs), collected when the disease was refractory, from a patient treated with antithyroid drugs. The receptors here all came from a female donor with Graves disease.

The gene calls are TRBV7-9 and TRBJ2-5, with D possibly TRBD1 on 7 matching bases. Deletions cut 5 bases from V and 4 bases from J, with 17 bases between. Germline assignment: CDR1 SEHNR and CDR2 FQNEAQ (reference sequence). The length of the CDR3 is 15 residues. The chain's CDR3 is CASSRRGVIGETQYF. The CDR3 DNA is TGTGCCAGCAGCCGCAGGGGGGTAATTGGAGAGACCCAGTACTTC.

This clonotype has more than one count but fewer than ten. The chain uses TRBV30 and TRBJ2-5; possible D gene TRBD2, 6 bases. This CDR3 is built from 14 residues. Germline lookup yields CDR1 GTSNPN and CDR2 SVGIG (reference sequence). Trimming shortened V by 4 bases and J by 3 bases, and 15 bases separated the two germline ends. The DNA of the CDR3 is TGTGCCTGGACCCCGGGGGTGGAAAAAGAGACCCAGTACTTC. It specifies CAWTPGVEKETQYF.